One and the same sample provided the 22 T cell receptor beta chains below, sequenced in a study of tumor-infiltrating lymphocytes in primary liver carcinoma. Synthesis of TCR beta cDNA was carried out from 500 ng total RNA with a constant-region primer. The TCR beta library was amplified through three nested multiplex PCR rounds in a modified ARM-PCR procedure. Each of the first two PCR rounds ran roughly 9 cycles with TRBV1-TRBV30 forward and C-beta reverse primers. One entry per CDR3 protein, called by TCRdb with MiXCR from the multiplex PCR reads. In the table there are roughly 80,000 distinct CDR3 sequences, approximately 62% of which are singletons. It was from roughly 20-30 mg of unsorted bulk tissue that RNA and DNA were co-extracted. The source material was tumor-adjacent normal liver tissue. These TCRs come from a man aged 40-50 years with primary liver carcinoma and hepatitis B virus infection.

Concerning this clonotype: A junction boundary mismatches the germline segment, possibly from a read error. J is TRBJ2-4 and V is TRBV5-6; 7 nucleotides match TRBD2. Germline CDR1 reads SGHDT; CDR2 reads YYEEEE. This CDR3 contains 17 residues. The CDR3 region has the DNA TGTGCCAGTAGCTTGTACGGGGGAGGGAGTACCAAAAACATTCAGTACTTC. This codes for CASSLYGGGSTKNIQYF.

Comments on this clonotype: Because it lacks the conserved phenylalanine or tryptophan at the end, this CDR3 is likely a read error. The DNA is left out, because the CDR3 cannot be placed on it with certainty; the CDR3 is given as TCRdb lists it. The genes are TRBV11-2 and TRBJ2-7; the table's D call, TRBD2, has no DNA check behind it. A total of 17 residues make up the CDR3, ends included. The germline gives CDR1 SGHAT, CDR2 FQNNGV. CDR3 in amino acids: CTSSLGGTSGPTYELYI.

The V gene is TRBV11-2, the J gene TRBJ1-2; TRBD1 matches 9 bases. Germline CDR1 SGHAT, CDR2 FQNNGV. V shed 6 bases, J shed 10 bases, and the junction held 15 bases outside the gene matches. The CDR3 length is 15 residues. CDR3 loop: CASSYTGGSSPHYTF. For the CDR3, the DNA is TGTGCCAGCAGTTATACAGGGGGCTCCTCCCCTCACTACACCTTC.

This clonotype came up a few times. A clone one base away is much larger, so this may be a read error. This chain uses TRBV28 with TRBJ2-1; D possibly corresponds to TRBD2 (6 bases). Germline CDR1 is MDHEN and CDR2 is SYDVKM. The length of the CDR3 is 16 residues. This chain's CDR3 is CANSLPRQLGTYEQFF. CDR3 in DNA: TGTGCCAACAGTTTGCCTCGACAGCTTGGGACTTATGAGCAGTTCTTC.

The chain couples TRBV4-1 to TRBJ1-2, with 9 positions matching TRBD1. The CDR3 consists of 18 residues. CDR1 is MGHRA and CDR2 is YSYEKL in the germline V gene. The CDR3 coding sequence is TGCATCAGCAGCCATGTTGGGACAGGGACTGTAGCTAACTATGGCTACACCTTC. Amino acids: CISSHVGTGTVANYGYTF.

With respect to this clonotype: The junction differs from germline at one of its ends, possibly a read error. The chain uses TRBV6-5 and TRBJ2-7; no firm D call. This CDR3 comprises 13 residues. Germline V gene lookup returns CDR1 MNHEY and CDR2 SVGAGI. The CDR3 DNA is TGTGCTAGCAGTTACTCGGTGGGTGACGAGCAGTACTTC. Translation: CASSYSVGDEQYF.

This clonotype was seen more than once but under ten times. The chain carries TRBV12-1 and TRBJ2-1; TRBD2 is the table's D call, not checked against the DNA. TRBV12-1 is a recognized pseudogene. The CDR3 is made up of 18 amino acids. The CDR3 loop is CANSNPSASGIWMNEQFF. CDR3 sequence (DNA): TGTGCCAACAGCAACCCCAGTGCTAGCGGGATCTGGATGAATGAGCAATTCTTC.

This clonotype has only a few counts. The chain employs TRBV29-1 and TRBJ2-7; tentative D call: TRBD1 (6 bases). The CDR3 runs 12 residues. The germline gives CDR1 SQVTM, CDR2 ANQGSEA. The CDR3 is CGVEVGAGEQYF. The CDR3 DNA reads TGCGGTGTTGAAGTGGGGGCTGGCGAGCAGTACTTC.

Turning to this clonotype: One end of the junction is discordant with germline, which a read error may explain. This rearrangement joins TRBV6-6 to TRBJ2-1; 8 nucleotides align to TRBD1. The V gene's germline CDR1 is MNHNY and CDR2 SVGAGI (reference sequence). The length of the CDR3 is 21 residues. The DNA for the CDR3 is TGTACCAGCAGTTCCCGGACAGGGAACGCTTTCCGCGCGTTTTCTACCAATGAGCAGTTCTTC. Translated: CTSSSRTGNAFRAFSTNEQFF.

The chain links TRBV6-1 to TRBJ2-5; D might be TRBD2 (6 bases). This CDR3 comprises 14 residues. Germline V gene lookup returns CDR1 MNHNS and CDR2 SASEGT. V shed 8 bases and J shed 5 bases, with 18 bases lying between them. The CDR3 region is CASGARLVQETQYF. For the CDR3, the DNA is TGTGCCAGCGGTGCAAGACTAGTCCAGGAGACCCAGTACTTC.

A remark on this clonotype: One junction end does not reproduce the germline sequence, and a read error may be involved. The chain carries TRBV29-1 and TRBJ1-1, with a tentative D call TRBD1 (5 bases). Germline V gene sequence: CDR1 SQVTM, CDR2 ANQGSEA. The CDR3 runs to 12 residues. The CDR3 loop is CRVGRGFTEVFF. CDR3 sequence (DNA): TGCCGCGTTGGTAGGGGCTTCACTGAAGTTTTCTTT.

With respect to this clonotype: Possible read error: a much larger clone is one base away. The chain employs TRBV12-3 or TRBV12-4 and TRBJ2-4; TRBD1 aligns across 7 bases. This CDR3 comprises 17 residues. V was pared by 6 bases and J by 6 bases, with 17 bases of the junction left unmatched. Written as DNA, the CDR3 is TGTGCCAGCAGCTTTTTTGGCCCGAGACAGGGTACAAACATTCAGTACTTC. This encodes CASSFFGPRQGTNIQYF.

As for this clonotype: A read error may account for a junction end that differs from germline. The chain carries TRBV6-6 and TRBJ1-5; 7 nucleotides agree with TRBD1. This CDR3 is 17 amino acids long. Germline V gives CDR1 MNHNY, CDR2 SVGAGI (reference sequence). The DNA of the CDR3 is TGTGCCAGCAGCGGGACAGAGGGGATCTATAGCAATCAACCCCAGCATTTT. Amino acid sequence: CASSGTEGIYSNQPQHF.

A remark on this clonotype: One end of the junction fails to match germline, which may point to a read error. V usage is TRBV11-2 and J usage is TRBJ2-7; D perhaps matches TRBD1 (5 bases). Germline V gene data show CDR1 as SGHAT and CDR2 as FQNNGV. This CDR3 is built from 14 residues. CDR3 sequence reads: CASSSNRNPYGQYF. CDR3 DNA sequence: TGTGCCAGCAGCTCTAACAGGAACCCTTACGGGCAGTACTTC.

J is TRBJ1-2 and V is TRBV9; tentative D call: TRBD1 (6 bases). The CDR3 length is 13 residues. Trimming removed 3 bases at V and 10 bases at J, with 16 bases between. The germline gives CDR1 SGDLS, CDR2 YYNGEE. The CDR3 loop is CASSARDNRYYTF. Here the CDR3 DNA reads TGTGCCAGCAGCGCCCGGGACAATAGATACTACACCTTC.

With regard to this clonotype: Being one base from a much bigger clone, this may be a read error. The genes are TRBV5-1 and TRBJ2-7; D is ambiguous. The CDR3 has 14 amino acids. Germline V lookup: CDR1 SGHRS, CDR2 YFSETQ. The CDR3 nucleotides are TGCGCCAGCAGCTTGGCAGTCACAACCTACGTGCAGTACTTC. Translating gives CASSLAVTTYVQYF.

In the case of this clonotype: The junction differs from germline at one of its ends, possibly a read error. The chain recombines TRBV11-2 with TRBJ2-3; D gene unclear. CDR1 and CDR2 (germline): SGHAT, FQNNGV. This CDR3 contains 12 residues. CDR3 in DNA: TGTGCAAGCAGCGCCAGCATAGATACGCAGTATTTC. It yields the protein CASSASIDTQYF.

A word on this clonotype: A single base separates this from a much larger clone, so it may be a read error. The DNA for the CDR3 is TGCGCCAGCAGCTTGGACAGGGCAAAGGAGCTGTTTTTT. Translated, it gives CASSLDRAKELFF. V gene TRBV5-1 combines with J gene TRBJ2-2, with D perhaps matching TRBD1 (6 bases). Germline CDR1 reads SGHRS; CDR2 reads YFSETQ. V gave up 0 bases and J gave up 10 bases, with 10 bases separating them. This CDR3 has 13 amino acids.

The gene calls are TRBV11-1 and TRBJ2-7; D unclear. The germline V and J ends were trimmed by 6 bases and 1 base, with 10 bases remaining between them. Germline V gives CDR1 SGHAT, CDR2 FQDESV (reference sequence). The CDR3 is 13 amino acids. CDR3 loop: CASSGKRSYEQYF. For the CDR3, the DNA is TGTGCCAGCAGTGGGAAACGATCCTACGAGCAGTACTTC.

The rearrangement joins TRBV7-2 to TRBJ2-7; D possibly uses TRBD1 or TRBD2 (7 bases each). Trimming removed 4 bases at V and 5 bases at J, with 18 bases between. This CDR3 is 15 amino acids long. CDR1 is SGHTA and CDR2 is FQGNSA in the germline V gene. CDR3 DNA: TGTGCCAGCAGCTCCAGACAGGGAGGGGGTAACGAGCAGTACTTC. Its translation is CASSSRQGGGNEQYF.

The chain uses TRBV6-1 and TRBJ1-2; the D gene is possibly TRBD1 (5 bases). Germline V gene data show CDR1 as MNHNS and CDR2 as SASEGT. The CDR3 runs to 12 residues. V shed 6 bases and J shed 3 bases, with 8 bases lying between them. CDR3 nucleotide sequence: TGTGCCAGCAGAGGGGCGGACTATGGCTACACCTTC. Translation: CASRGADYGYTF.

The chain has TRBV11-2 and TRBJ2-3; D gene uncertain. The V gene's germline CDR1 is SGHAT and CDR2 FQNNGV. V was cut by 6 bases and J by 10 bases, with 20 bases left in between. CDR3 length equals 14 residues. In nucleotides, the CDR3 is TGTGCCAGCAGGTCAGCGTCCCTACATCGATCGCAGTATTTT. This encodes CASRSASLHRSQYF.